This entry concerns a single T cell receptor beta chain. It was with 60 Vbeta and 13 Jbeta primers that the PCR ran. Profiled with immunoSEQ multiplex PCR; TCRdb holds only in-frame clones, not every one. The sample carries fewer than 200,000 clones, 70% to 80% recorded once. The data stem from a study of cytomegalovirus exposure and HLA in healthy donors. The CDR3 sequence is 13 residues long. Germline-derived CDR1 and CDR2 are MDHEN and SYDVKM. V was pared by 2 bases and J by 9 bases, with 12 bases between. The clonotype originates from a female donor in good health and CMV-seronegative. Sequenced: PBMCs. The J gene is TRBJ2-3, the V gene TRBV28, with no clear D. The CDR3 sequence is CASSLVWPQTQYF. DNA for the CDR3: TGTGCCAGCAGTTTAGTGTGGCCGCAGACGCAGTATTTT.